A selection of T cell receptor beta chains follows, all from one sample in a study of graft-versus-host responses after intestinal transplantation. Clones were read by immunoSEQ multiplex PCR, and TCRdb kept only the in-frame ones, dropping some. The table includes over 55,000 clones, roughly 88% detected once. No antigens are known for them. This material consisted of unstimulated CD8+ T cells sorted from spleen or lymph node cells, taken before intestinal transplant. The origin of the receptors is a human donor who received an intestinal transplant. CDR3s include the opening cysteine and the closing phenylalanine or tryptophan. D genes are given only for firm matches. Rows give clone size only sometimes, using once, few, many, or a class for an expanded clone.

abundance | j_gene | v_gene | d_gene | CDR3aa | CDR3nt
NA | TRBJ1-1 | TRBV4-1 | NA | CASSQVSGNAEAFF | TGCGCCAGCAGCCAAGTTTCGGGGAATGCTGAAGCTTTCTTT
NA | TRBJ2-7 | TRBV5-6 | NA | CASSRQSYEQYF | TGTGCCAGCAGCCGACAGTCCTACGAGCAGTACTTC
NA | TRBJ2-3 | TRBV9 | TRBD2 | CASTPLADSTDTQYF | TGTGCCAGCACCCCTCTAGCGGATAGCACAGATACGCAGTATTTT
NA | TRBJ1-4 | TRBV19 | TRBD1 | CASSAVGQAYRNEKLFF | TGTGCCAGTAGTGCGGTGGGACAGGCCTATCGGAATGAAAAACTGTTTTTT
NA | TRBJ1-5 | TRBV5-4 | NA | CASSLRGQPQHF | TGTGCCAGCAGCTTGAGGGGTCAGCCCCAGCATTTT
NA | TRBJ2-7 | TRBV5-1 | TRBD1 | CASSLDRGQFYEQYF | TGCGCCAGCAGCTTAGATAGGGGGCAATTCTACGAGCAGTACTTC
NA | TRBJ2-1 | TRBV9 | NA | CASSPRSGHNEQFF | TGTGCCAGCAGCCCCCGTTCGGGTCACAATGAGCAGTTCTTC
NA | TRBJ2-7 | TRBV11-2 | NA | CASERHPYEQYF | TGTGCCAGCGAACGACACCCCTACGAGCAGTACTTC
NA | TRBJ1-2 | TRBV18 | NA | CASSPGGDNYGYTF | TGTGCCAGCTCACCCGGGGGGGATAACTATGGCTACACCTTC
few | TRBJ1-6 | TRBV6-5 | NA | CASGGDYSPLHF | TGTGCCAGCGGGGGCGACTATTCACCCCTCCACTTT
NA | TRBJ2-7 | TRBV4-1 | NA | CASSQDLGRGYEQYF | TGCGCCAGCAGCCAAGATTTAGGCAGGGGCTACGAGCAGTACTTC
NA | TRBJ1-1 | TRBV7-9 | NA | CASSPGGGRTEAFF | TGTGCCAGCAGCCCGGGTGGGGGGAGGACTGAAGCTTTCTTT
NA | TRBJ2-1 | TRBV5-8 | TRBD1 | CASSLVQGAVNEQFF | TGTGCCAGCAGCTTGGTCCAGGGGGCGGTGAATGAGCAGTTCTTC
NA | TRBJ2-1 | TRBV11-2 | TRBD1 | CASSPGTASSYNEQFF | TGTGCCAGCAGCCCGGGGACAGCCAGCTCCTACAATGAGCAGTTCTTC
NA | TRBJ2-7 | TRBV15 | NA | CATSVQGSRYEQYF | TGTGCCACCAGCGTCCAGGGGTCCCGCTACGAGCAGTACTTC
once | TRBJ2-5 | TRBV4-1 | NA | CASSQDLAWETQYF | TGCGCCAGCAGCCAAGATTTAGCTTGGGAGACCCAGTACTTC
NA | TRBJ1-6 | TRBV6-5 | NA | CASGGGLSPLHF | TGTGCCAGCGGCGGGGGGCTGTCACCCCTCCACTTT
NA | TRBJ1-1 | TRBV10-3 | TRBD1 | CAISVGLFETGGEAFF | TGTGCCATCAGCGTGGGGCTTTTCGAGACAGGGGGTGAAGCTTTCTTT
NA | TRBJ2-5 | TRBV9 | NA | CASSVVPEETQYF | TGTGCCAGCAGCGTAGTCCCTGAGGAGACCCAGTACTTC
NA | TRBJ2-7 | TRBV19 | TRBD2 | CASSMGGGSYEQYF | TGTGCCAGTAGTATGGGCGGGGGGTCCTACGAGCAGTACTTC
NA | TRBJ2-3 | TRBV29-1 | TRBD2 | CSADGGVTDTQYF | TGCAGCGCTGACGGGGGGGTCACAGATACGCAGTATTTT
few | TRBJ1-4 | TRBV19 | NA | CASSTRTASNEKLFF | TGTGCCAGTAGTACCCGGACAGCCTCTAATGAAAAACTGTTTTTT
NA | TRBJ1-2 | TRBV5-1 | TRBD1 | CASSAATGTGNGYTF | TGCGCCAGCAGCGCGGCTACAGGGACAGGGAATGGCTACACCTTC
NA | TRBJ2-1 | TRBV5-4 | NA | CASNLYNEQFF | TGTGCCAGCAACCTATACAATGAGCAGTTCTTC
NA | TRBJ1-1 | TRBV6-1 | NA | CASSVSGTNTEAFF | TGTGCCAGCAGTGTTTCTGGGACTAACACTGAAGCTTTCTTT
NA | TRBJ2-5 | TRBV4-2 | TRBD2 | CASSQALAGGIQETQYF | TGTGCCAGCAGCCAAGCTCTAGCGGGGGGGATCCAAGAGACCCAGTACTTC
NA | TRBJ2-2 | TRBV7-9 | TRBD1 | CASSSTRDRVLTGELFF | TGTGCCAGCAGCTCCACCCGGGACAGGGTACTCACCGGGGAGCTGTTTTTT
once | TRBJ2-1 | TRBV12-5 | TRBD1 | CASGLGRQGSYDEQFF | TGTGCTAGTGGTTTGGGACGACAGGGGAGTTACGATGAGCAGTTCTTC
once | TRBJ1-1 | TRBV6-1 | NA | CASSARQFMNTEAFF | TGTGCCAGCAGTGCCAGACAGTTTATGAACACTGAAGCTTTCTTT
NA | TRBJ2-7 | TRBV4-1 | NA | CASSRFPQVAEQYF | TGCGCCAGCAGCCGGTTCCCCCAAGTAGCCGAGCAGTACTTC
NA | TRBJ2-3 | TRBV6-5 | NA | CASRSPVRTDTQYF | TGTGCCAGCAGATCCCCGGTTCGCACAGATACGCAGTATTTT
NA | TRBJ1-3 | TRBV2 | TRBD1 | CASRSGQNPGNTIYF | TGTGCCAGCAGATCGGGACAGAACCCTGGAAACACCATATATTTT
NA | TRBJ2-3 | TRBV13 | NA | CASSPHERDTQYF | TGTGCCAGCAGCCCCCACGAGCGGGATACGCAGTATTTT
NA | TRBJ1-1 | TRBV7-6 | NA | CASSWGGDATRLYEAFF | TGTGCCAGCAGCTGGGGCGGGGACGCTACCCGGTTGTATGAAGCTTTCTTT
NA | TRBJ2-2 | TRBV4-1 | TRBD1 | CASSQGQGGTGELFF | TGCGCCAGCAGCCAAGGACAGGGCGGTACCGGGGAGCTGTTTTTT
once | TRBJ1-5 | TRBV19 | NA | CASSWQAFYNQPQHF | TGTGCCAGTAGTTGGCAGGCATTTTACAATCAGCCCCAGCATTTT
NA | TRBJ1-5 | TRBV19 | NA | CASKEGINQPQHF | TGTGCCAGTAAGGAGGGGATAAATCAGCCCCAGCATTTT